This T cell receptor (beta chain) is from a study of T cells in Graves' hyperthyroidism and ophthalmopathy. On the study more broadly: Peripheral blood samples were taken at initial diagnosis, prior to any treatment.

Study-level points and caveats: Most thyroid-expanded clonotypes above 0.001 were also found in blood.

This CDR3 region has 19 residues. J was trimmed by 2 bases and V by 0 bases; bases with no gene match: 14. CDR1 and CDR2 (germline): LGHNT, FRNRAP. Each diagnosis was grounded in clinical symptoms, serum thyroxine and TRAb, thyroid ultrasound, and orbital computed tomography. It was around 11 ml of fresh peripheral blood that supplied the PBMCs. Many counts were recorded for this clonotype. Its specificity is unknown. Template material for amplifying TCR beta CDR3 regions consisted of RNA transcripts. First-round RT-PCR of the TCR CDR3 relied on the HTBI primer set. In TCRdb, the multiplex PCR reads were re-called with MiXCR into one record per CDR3 protein. The repertoire holds roughly 380,000 distinct CDR3 sequences, with around a sixth as singletons.

Sequencing input: blood. The genes are TRBV12-5 and TRBJ2-5, with 8 bases lining up with TRBD2. This TCR was recovered from a woman aged 40 to 55 with Graves' ophthalmopathy. The CDR3 DNA sequence: TGTGCTAGTGGTTTGGTACCGAGGGTATTGCGGGAGGCTCAAGAGACCCAGTACTTC. It yields the protein CASGLVPRVLREAQETQYF.